One TCR beta chain is described in this entry. Its antigen is still unknown. Profiled with immunoSEQ multiplex PCR; TCRdb holds only in-frame clones, not every one. The table lists about 110,000 clones, around 90% of them singletons. This sample was taken from a study of T cell responses to AZD1222 COVID-19 vaccine. Study results and limitations: Females outnumbered males among donors, who were mostly white British; clonal diversity was possibly underestimated. Dominant CD4 TCR responses targeted spike regions 160-218 and 743-854.

Deletions cut 5 bases from V and 3 bases from J, with 10 bases between. This CDR3 has 14 amino acids. Looked up from germline, CDR1 is LNHDA and CDR2 is SQIVND (reference sequence). This sequence originates from an adult in good health. V and J are TRBV19 and TRBJ2-2, with D perhaps being TRBD1 or TRBD2 (5 bases each). The material sequenced was peripheral blood, taken on day 0 of AZD1222 vaccination. Here the CDR3 reads CASSRDGYTGELFF. The CDR3 DNA is TGTGCCAGTAGTCGGGACGGATACACCGGGGAGCTGTTTTTT.